One sample yielded the 30 T cell receptor beta chains listed below, sequenced in a study of shared clonotypes between healthy human individuals. The protocol was immunoSEQ multiplex PCR, while the TCRdb copy is restricted to in-frame clones and leaves out a portion. The data contain millions of clones, 85% to 95% of them singletons. Material for sequencing was naive CD4+ T cells from PBMCs. Subset here: CD45RA+ positively selected. These receptors were collected from a man aged 18 to 30 in good health. Some clones in this sample may be carry-over from other donors' samples.

The V gene is TRBV28, the J gene TRBJ1-1, with no clear D. The CDR3 length is 12 residues. V dropped 6 bases and J dropped 6 bases, with 11 bases sitting between them. CDR1 is MDHEN and CDR2 is SYDVKM in the germline V gene. The CDR3 region is CASSTLPSEAFF. Here the CDR3 DNA reads TGTGCCAGCAGCACCCTCCCCTCTGAAGCTTTCTTT.

This sequence joins TRBV5-4 and TRBJ2-1, with TRBD1 matching over 9 bases. Germline V CDR1 and CDR2: SGHNT, YYREEE (reference sequence). This CDR3 comprises 14 residues. The V gene end was trimmed by 3 bases and the J gene end by 4 bases; junction bases not matched to a gene: 2. Here the CDR3 DNA reads TGTGCCAGCAGCTCGGACAGGGGATACAATGAGCAGTTCTTC. This encodes CASSSDRGYNEQFF.

Turning to this clone: The same CDR3 is also encoded by other DNA sequences in this sample. The chain has TRBV5-4 and TRBJ1-5; tentatively, D is TRBD1 (5 bases). V was clipped by 4 bases and J by 1 base, with 9 bases between them. Germline CDR1 SGHNT, CDR2 YYREEE (reference sequence). This CDR3 region has 14 residues. The CDR3 nucleotides are TGTGCCAGCAGCGTTGACAGAAGCAATCAGCCCCAGCATTTT. Residues: CASSVDRSNQPQHF.

V usage is TRBV28 and J usage is TRBJ2-7; possible D gene TRBD1, 6 bases. Trimming removed 7 bases at V and 6 bases at J, with 19 bases between. Germline V gives CDR1 MDHEN, CDR2 SYDVKM. This CDR3 contains 14 residues. This chain's CDR3 is CASTQGASVSEQYF. In nucleotides, the CDR3 is TGTGCCAGCACACAGGGTGCGTCGGTTAGCGAGCAGTACTTC.

The chain recombines TRBV2 with TRBJ2-7, with D possibly TRBD1 on 5 matching bases. Germline CDR1 SNHLY, CDR2 FYNNEI. The CDR3 sequence is 14 residues long. V was shortened by 2 bases and J by 6 bases, with 14 bases between the two germline ends. The CDR3 reads CASSEWAGFGEQYF. CDR3 nucleotides: TGTGCCAGCAGTGAATGGGCAGGGTTCGGCGAGCAGTACTTC.

The gene calls are TRBV11-3 and TRBJ2-3, with D possibly matching TRBD1 (8 bases). Trimming removed 0 bases from V and 1 base from J, with 17 bases in between. The CDR3 totals 18 residues. Germline V lookup: CDR1 SGHNT, CDR2 YENEEA. DNA of the CDR3: TGTGCCAGCAGCTTAGATCGGGGGGACAGGCGACGCACAGATACGCAGTATTTT. This sequence encodes CASSLDRGDRRRTDTQYF.

This chain links TRBV6-5 with TRBJ1-4; D remains ambiguous. CDR3 length: 11 residues. In germline, CDR1 is MNHEY, CDR2 SVGAGI. V lost 6 bases, J lost 8 bases, and 7 bases lay in between. CDR3 DNA: TGTGCCAGCAGATCGGGGGAAAAACTGTTTTTT. This gives the protein CASRSGEKLFF.

V is TRBV27 and J is TRBJ2-2; 12 bases are a match to TRBD2. Germline V gene lookup returns CDR1 MNHEY and CDR2 SMNVEV (reference sequence). The CDR3 length is 19 residues. Trimming took 3 bases from V and 1 from J; bases not matched to a gene: 9. The CDR3 DNA sequence: TGTGCCAGCAGTTTCATAAGGACTAGCGGGATCCTGAACACCGGGGAGCTGTTTTTT. Its translation: CASSFIRTSGILNTGELFF.

The rearrangement uses TRBV21-1 and TRBJ2-2; the D call of TRBD2 is as the table states it, not checked on the DNA. TRBV21-1 represents a pseudogene. The CDR3 contains 15 residues. CDR3 nucleotide sequence: TGTGCCAGTCCCACTAGCGGGAGTGACACCGGGGAGCTGTTTTTT. Protein sequence: CASPTSGSDTGELFF.

J is TRBJ2-1 and V is TRBV28; 9 bases are a match to TRBD1. Germline V gene sequence: CDR1 MDHEN, CDR2 SYDVKM. The CDR3 consists of 15 residues. V lost 4 bases, J lost 5 bases, and 6 bases stayed unmatched. The CDR3 DNA is TGTGCCAGCAGTTCGACAGGGGGTCTCCACAATGAGCAGTTCTTC. This sequence encodes CASSSTGGLHNEQFF. The complete variable domain, with remaining parts taken from reference TRBV28 and TRBJ2-1, reads DVKVTQSSRYLVKRTGEKVFLECVQDMDHENMFWYRQDPGLGLRLIYFSYDVKMKEKGDIPEGYSVSREKKERFSLILESASTNQTSMYLCASSSTGGLHNEQFFGPGTRLTVL.

The chain links TRBV5-1 to TRBJ1-1; D is unclear. There are 14 residues in the CDR3. V was shortened by 6 bases and J by 1 base, with 13 bases between the two germline ends. Looked up from germline, CDR1 is SGHRS and CDR2 is YFSETQ. CDR3 in DNA: TGCGCCAGCAAAGGTCGGCACGAGAACACTGAAGCTTTCTTT. This translates into CASKGRHENTEAFF.

There are a few counts of this clone. The chain couples TRBV13 to TRBJ1-5, with D perhaps TRBD1 (5 bases). V shed 6 bases and J shed 0 bases, with 9 bases lying between them. There are 14 residues in the CDR3. Germline loops: CDR1 PRHDT, CDR2 FYEKMQ (reference sequence). The CDR3 nucleotides read TGTGCCAGCAGGGCGAGGGGTAGCAATCAGCCCCAGCATTTT. This gives the protein CASRARGSNQPQHF.

Comment on this clone: The same CDR3 arises from other DNA sequences in this sample as well. This chain uses TRBV5-1 with TRBJ1-2; D is possibly TRBD1 (6 bases). The CDR3 is 13 residues long. Trimming left V 1 base short and J 4 bases short, with 8 bases between. Germline V gene lookup returns CDR1 SGHRS and CDR2 YFSETQ. The CDR3 region is CASSLQGSYGYTF. For the CDR3, the DNA is TGCGCCAGCAGCTTGCAGGGGTCCTATGGCTACACCTTC.

The chain carries TRBV27 and TRBJ1-1, with 8 bases that match TRBD1. Germline lookup yields CDR1 MNHEY and CDR2 SMNVEV (reference sequence). The CDR3 spans 13 residues. Trimming cost V 3 bases and J 8 bases; bases outside gene matches: 5. The CDR3 nucleotides are TGTGCCAGCAGTTTTTTGCAGGGGGCAGAAGCTTTCTTT. The encoded protein is CASSFLQGAEAFF.

This chain joins TRBV18 and TRBJ2-1, with 8 bases aligning to TRBD2. The trim removed 2 bases at V and 7 bases at J, leaving 10 bases unmatched. The CDR3 runs to 16 residues. Germline values: CDR1 KGHSH, CDR2 LQKENI. In DNA form, the CDR3 reads TGTGCCAGCTCACCATATCGGGAGGGCCTTGGGAATGAGCAGTTCTTC. Translated: CASSPYREGLGNEQFF.

The chain is built from TRBV5-1 and TRBJ2-1; 8 nucleotides match TRBD1. CDR3 length: 15 residues. V shed 0 bases, J shed 8 bases, and the junction held 7 bases outside the gene matches. The V gene's germline CDR1 is SGHRS and CDR2 YFSETQ. Written as DNA, the CDR3 is TGCGCCAGCAGCTTGGTTGGGACAGGACTCCATGAGCAGTTCTTC. Its translation: CASSLVGTGLHEQFF.

V and J are TRBV7-3 and TRBJ2-1; the match to TRBD2 covers 8 bases. This CDR3 has 16 residues. From germline, CDR1 is SGHTA and CDR2 FQGTGA. The ends lost 4 bases at V and 9 bases at J; junction bases unmatched: 14. The CDR3 protein is CASSSQHSGASGEQFF. CDR3 nucleotides: TGTGCCAGCAGCTCCCAACATAGCGGGGCAAGCGGTGAGCAGTTCTTC.

The V and J genes are TRBV11-3 and TRBJ2-7; 8 positions agree with TRBD1. The CDR3 extends over 13 amino acids. With 5 bases clipped from V and 7 bases from J, the junction kept 7 bases outside the gene matches. Germline V gene sequence: CDR1 SGHNT, CDR2 YENEEA. CDR3: CASSVQGAREQYF. CDR3 nucleotide sequence: TGTGCCAGCAGCGTCCAGGGGGCGAGGGAGCAGTACTTC. Variable domain in full (rest from reference TRBV11-3 and TRBJ2-7): EAGVVQSPRYKIIEKKQPVAFWCNPISGHNTLYWYLQNLGQGPELLIRYENEEAVDDSQLPKDRFSAERLKGVDSTLKIQPAELGDSAVYLCASSVQGAREQYFGPGTRLTVT.

The chain joins TRBV6-6 to TRBJ2-6; the D is unclear. The germline CDR1 and CDR2 sequences are MNHNY and SVGAGI (reference sequence). The V gene lost 6 bases and the J gene lost 4 bases, with 7 bases spanning the gap. The CDR3 sequence is 13 residues long. The CDR3 DNA reads as TGTGCCAGCAGACCGGACGGGGCCAACGTCCTGACTTTC. It codes for CASRPDGANVLTF.

The chain links TRBV9 to TRBJ2-1; no reliable D call. The CDR3 is 16 amino acids. The germline V and J ends were trimmed by 4 bases and 5 bases, with 19 bases remaining between them. CDR1 is SGDLS, CDR2 YYNGEE, per germline. The CDR3: CASSPTQPSIHNEQFF. The CDR3 DNA reads TGTGCCAGCAGCCCCACCCAACCTTCCATACACAATGAGCAGTTCTTC.

The chain couples TRBV27 to TRBJ2-1; TRBD2 matches 11 bases. CDR3 size: 15 residues. Germline CDR1 and CDR2: MNHEY and SMNVEV (reference sequence). V gave up 7 bases and J gave up 2 bases; unmatched junction bases: 4. CDR3 DNA sequence: TGTGCCAGCACCCAACTAGCGGGGGCCTACAATGAGCAGTTCTTC. Amino acids: CASTQLAGAYNEQFF.

V is TRBV7-3 and J is TRBJ2-7, with TRBD2 identical over 9 bases. Germline values: CDR1 SGHTA, CDR2 FQGTGA. The CDR3 length is 22 residues. Losses at the gene ends were 4 bases for V and 2 bases for J; bases not matched to a gene: 27. CDR3 coding DNA: TGTGCCAGCAGCTCAGATAAAAGGGCGACGGGACTAGCTGCTCCAAAAGCCTACGAGCAGTACTTC. Protein sequence: CASSSDKRATGLAAPKAYEQYF.

V usage is TRBV7-7 and J usage is TRBJ2-1; TRBD1 agrees at 7 bases. The CDR3 spans 15 residues. Germline-derived CDR1 and CDR2 are SSHAT and FNYEAQ (reference sequence). Germline trimming cut 1 base from V and 4 bases from J; bases unmatched to any gene: 4. The CDR3 nucleotides read TGTGCCAGCAGCTTAGACAGGGGTGGATACAATGAGCAGTTCTTC. This codes for CASSLDRGGYNEQFF.

J is TRBJ2-7 and V is TRBV29-1, with 9 bases matching TRBD1. V lost 6 bases to trimming and J lost 6 bases; unmatched junction nucleotides: 24. Germline assignment: CDR1 SQVTM and CDR2 ANQGSEA. The CDR3 runs to 18 residues. CDR3 in amino acids: CSVSTRDRATPLRREQYF. CDR3 bases: TGCAGCGTCAGTACCCGGGACAGGGCCACCCCCCTGCGACGCGAGCAGTACTTC.

The V call is TRBV27, the J call TRBJ1-6; 8 positions agree with TRBD1. The CDR3 runs to 15 residues. V was clipped by 4 bases and J by 5 bases; unmatched bases: 4. From germline, CDR1 is MNHEY and CDR2 SMNVEV (reference sequence). The CDR3 sequence is CASSSDRVDNSPLHF. The CDR3 region has the DNA TGTGCCAGCAGTTCGGACAGGGTAGATAATTCACCCCTCCACTTT.

In DNA form, the CDR3 reads TGTGCCAGCTCACCAGGGGGAGGCGCGAACACCGGGGAGCTGTTTTTT. Translating it yields CASSPGGGANTGELFF. This rearrangement joins TRBV18 to TRBJ2-2; D is perhaps TRBD2 (6 bases). Germline V gives CDR1 KGHSH, CDR2 LQKENI. The CDR3 is 16 residues long. The V end was cut by 2 bases, the J end by 0 bases, with 10 bases between.

The V and J genes are TRBV5-1 and TRBJ1-1; 9 bases map to TRBD1. CDR3 size: 15 residues. The germline V gene has CDR1 SGHRS and CDR2 YFSETQ. J was trimmed by 4 bases and V by 2 bases; bases with no gene match: 6. This chain's CDR3 is CASSLLQGASTEAFF. For the CDR3, the DNA is TGCGCCAGCAGCTTATTACAGGGGGCGAGCACTGAAGCTTTCTTT.

As regards this clone: Other DNA sequences in this sample translate to the same CDR3. J is TRBJ1-1 and V is TRBV6-5; D call uncertain. The CDR3 is made up of 13 amino acids. The V end was cut by 1 base, the J end by 5 bases, with 8 bases between. The germline V gene encodes CDR1 MNHEY and CDR2 SVGAGI. The CDR3 here is CASSYLGSTEAFF. The CDR3 DNA reads TGTGCCAGCAGTTACTTGGGGTCGACTGAAGCTTTCTTT.

The V call is TRBV5-6, the J call TRBJ2-3; TRBD2 might be the D (6 bases). Germline lookup yields CDR1 SGHDT and CDR2 YYEEEE. Trimming took 4 bases from V and 6 from J, leaving 15 bases between them. The CDR3 loop spans 14 amino acids. The DNA of the CDR3 is TGTGCCAGCAGCCGCGGGCGGGGACCCGATACGCAGTATTTT. This codes for CASSRGRGPDTQYF.

This chain links TRBV5-4 with TRBJ1-2; D possibly corresponds to TRBD1 (5 bases). Germline CDR1 SGHNT, CDR2 YYREEE (reference sequence). The CDR3 runs to 13 residues. Trimming stripped 3 bases from V and 4 bases from J, with 10 bases between. The CDR3 here is CASSSGPLYGYTF. CDR3 DNA sequence: TGTGCCAGCAGCTCGGGACCCCTCTATGGCTACACCTTC.